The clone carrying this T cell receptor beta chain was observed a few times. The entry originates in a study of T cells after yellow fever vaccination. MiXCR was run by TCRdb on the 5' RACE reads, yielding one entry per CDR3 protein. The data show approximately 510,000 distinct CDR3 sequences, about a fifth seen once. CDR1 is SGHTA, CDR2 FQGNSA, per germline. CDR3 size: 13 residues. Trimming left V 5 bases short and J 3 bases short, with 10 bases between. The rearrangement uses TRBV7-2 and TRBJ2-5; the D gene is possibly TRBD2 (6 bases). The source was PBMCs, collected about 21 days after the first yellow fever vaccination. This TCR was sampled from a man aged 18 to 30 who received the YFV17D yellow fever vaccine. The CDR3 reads CASSGLAEETQYF. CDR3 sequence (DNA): TGTGCCAGCAGCGGGTTAGCGGAAGAGACCCAGTACTTC.